This T cell receptor (beta chain) was profiled in a study of tumor and adjacent non-tumor tissue in lung cancer. Across the study: Stage I to III disease affected over nine men and roughly five women aged about 30 to 85. Study-wide results and caveats: Top 100 clones took a larger repertoire share in normal lung. Compared with tumor, normal lung showed significantly lower TCR diversity.

The library came from three nested PCR rounds adapted from ARM-PCR protocols. TCRdb re-called the multiplex PCR reads through MiXCR, storing one row per CDR3 protein. Altogether approximately 65,000 distinct CDR3 sequences are present, 60% being singletons, with the ten largest covering roughly a fifth. This CDR3 spans 11 amino acids. Germline V CDR1 and CDR2: SQVTM, ANQGSEA. Trimming removed 7 bases at V and 8 bases at J, with 15 bases between. This clonotype was seen at least ten times. Its matching antigen is unknown. RNA was extracted from bulk tissue without any cell sorting. Newly diagnosed lung cancer patients had thoracic surgery in China, August–November 2014, without prior chemotherapy.

Specimen: lung tumor tissue. The rearrangement joins TRBV29-1 to TRBJ2-7; either TRBD1 or TRBD2 may fit D (5 bases each). This TCR was recovered from a man aged 50 or older with non-small cell lung cancer. The CDR3 here is CSAYRDPKQYF. CDR3 in DNA: TGCAGCGCCTACCGGGACCCCAAGCAGTACTTC.